This T cell receptor beta chain was profiled in a study of monozygotic twins with inflammatory bowel disease. The study's findings and limits: The data did not back a single strong IBD-associated clonotype or signal.

Generation of cDNA took place in eight separate reactions per sample. UMIs bearing a 6-nucleotide sample barcode were added through template switching. TCRdb re-analyzed the 5' RACE reads; it lists each CDR3 protein once, without DNA. The sample yields hundreds of thousands of distinct CDR3 sequences, of which the top ten take up 5.6%. The CDR3 extends over 14 amino acids. CDR1 and CDR2 from the germline V gene are SGHTA and FQGNSA. Note on this clonotype: Its antigen is as yet unknown.

Unfractionated whole blood yielded total RNA, and T cells were not sorted. This chain joins TRBV7-2 and TRBJ1-1; TCRdb calls TRBD1, which cannot be checked without DNA. Sequenced material: blood. The source of this sequence is a human donor with ulcerative colitis or Crohn's disease, or a healthy co-twin of an affected twin (not recorded which). This CDR3 is CASSPRSQGTEAFF.